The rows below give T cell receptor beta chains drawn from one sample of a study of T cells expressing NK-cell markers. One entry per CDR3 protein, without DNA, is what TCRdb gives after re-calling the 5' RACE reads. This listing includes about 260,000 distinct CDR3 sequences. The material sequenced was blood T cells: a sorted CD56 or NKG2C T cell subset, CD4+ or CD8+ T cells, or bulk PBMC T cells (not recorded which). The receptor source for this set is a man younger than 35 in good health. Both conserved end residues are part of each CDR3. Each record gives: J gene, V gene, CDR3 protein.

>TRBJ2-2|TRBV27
CASSFLGADTGELFF
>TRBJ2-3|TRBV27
CASSMGVTQYF
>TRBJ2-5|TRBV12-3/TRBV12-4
CASTGDGEETQYF
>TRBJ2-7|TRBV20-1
CSARDGTSGRGGEQYF
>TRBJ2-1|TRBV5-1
CASRTGAGNEQFF
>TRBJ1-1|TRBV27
CASTRPGGTEAFF
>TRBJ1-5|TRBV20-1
CSARQGNGQPQHF
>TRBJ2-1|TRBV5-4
CASSFLSGRTVNEQFF
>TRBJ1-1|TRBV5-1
CASSFRTGEDTEAFF
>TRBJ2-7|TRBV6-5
CASSRPTISYEQYF
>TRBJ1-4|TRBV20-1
CSARPDRGEKLFF
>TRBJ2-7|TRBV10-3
CATGTGSTYEQYF
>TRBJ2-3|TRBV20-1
CSAGNRGRKGYTQYF